The 21 T cell receptor beta chains given below trace back to one sample, sequenced in a study of T cells after posttransplantation cyclophosphamide. Assay: immunoSEQ multiplex PCR; the TCRdb copy retains only in-frame clones and omits some. The sample contains fewer than 25,000 clones, about 82% of which appear only once. Sequences were obtained from PBMCs. All receptors come from a woman aged 55-70 years with a blood cancer, CMV-positive, and with a related stem cell donor.

This sequence joins TRBV7-6 and TRBJ2-2; D uncertain. The V and J ends lost 4 bases and 4 bases respectively, with 10 bases between them. This CDR3 has 14 residues. CDR1 SGHVS and CDR2 FNYEAQ come from the germline V gene. The CDR3 nucleotides read TGTGCCAGCAGCTCGATGGGCATCACCGGGGAGCTGTTTTTT. Translated: CASSSMGITGELFF.

This rearrangement joins TRBV6-5 to TRBJ1-1; 9 nucleotides agree with TRBD1. Germline CDR1 and CDR2: MNHEY and SVGAGI. CDR3 length: 14 residues. V was pared by 5 bases and J by 1 base, with 2 bases of the junction left unmatched. The CDR3 protein is CASSRQGENTEAFF. The CDR3 DNA reads TGTGCCAGCAGTAGACAGGGGGAGAACACTGAAGCTTTCTTT.

V usage is TRBV18 and J usage is TRBJ2-5; the match to TRBD2 covers 9 bases. Losses at the gene ends were 5 bases for V and 2 bases for J; bases not matched to a gene: 9. Germline CDR1 and CDR2: KGHSH and LQKENI. The CDR3 loop spans 16 amino acids. As DNA, the CDR3 is TGTGCCAGCTCAGCCCAGCTAGCGGGGATTCAAGAGACCCAGTACTTC. Translation: CASSAQLAGIQETQYF.

This chain links TRBV4-2 with TRBJ2-6; 8 nucleotides align to TRBD2. The CDR3 runs 17 residues. CDR1 and CDR2 (germline): LGHNA, YNFKEQ. V trimming: 5 bases; J trimming: 0 bases; junction bases outside the gene matches: 6. In DNA, the CDR3 is TGTGCCAGCAGCATGACTAGCGCCTTCTCTGGGGCCAACGTCCTGACTTTC. As protein: CASSMTSAFSGANVLTF.

The chain employs TRBV7-9 and TRBJ2-5, with TRBD1 as a possible D gene (5 bases). Germline V lookup: CDR1 SEHNR, CDR2 FQNEAQ (reference sequence). Trimming removed 2 bases from V and 6 bases from J, with 13 bases in between. This CDR3 contains 14 residues. This chain's CDR3 is CASSLPQGQKTQYF. In DNA, the CDR3 is TGTGCCAGCAGCTTACCGCAGGGCCAGAAGACCCAGTACTTC.

V usage is TRBV9 and J usage is TRBJ2-7, with 8 bases lining up with TRBD2. Trimming cost V 0 bases and J 1 base; bases outside gene matches: 6. This CDR3 is 16 amino acids long. Germline V gene sequence: CDR1 SGDLS, CDR2 YYNGEE. This CDR3 is CASSVGNSGNSYEQYF. The DNA of the CDR3 is TGTGCCAGCAGCGTAGGTAATAGCGGGAATTCCTACGAGCAGTACTTC.

The chain recombines TRBV9 with TRBJ2-5; 8 nucleotides match TRBD2. This CDR3 spans 14 amino acids. Unmatched junction bases numbered 7, after V lost 4 bases and J lost 5 bases. The germline gives CDR1 SGDLS, CDR2 YYNGEE. The CDR3 reads CASSPGPGGETQYF. The DNA for the CDR3 is TGTGCCAGCAGCCCCGGGCCGGGGGGGGAGACCCAGTACTTC.

The rearrangement joins TRBV19 to TRBJ1-1; D not resolved. CDR1 is LNHDA, CDR2 SQIVND, per germline (reference sequence). The CDR3 spans 11 residues. With 7 bases removed from V and 4 bases from J, the gap between germline ends came to 7 bases. CDR3: CASIGSTEAFF. CDR3 nucleotides: TGTGCCAGTATTGGGAGCACTGAAGCTTTCTTT.

In this sample, this clone is medium-sized. The chain recombines TRBV30 with TRBJ1-3; 8 bases align to TRBD1. V lost 2 bases, J lost 3 bases, and 9 bases stayed unmatched. Germline-derived CDR1 and CDR2 are GTSNPN and SVGIG (reference sequence). The CDR3 sequence is 16 residues long. The CDR3 region is CAWSPGTGVDGNTIYF. As DNA, the CDR3 is TGTGCCTGGAGTCCCGGGACAGGCGTGGATGGAAACACCATATATTTT.

The chain uses TRBV4-2 and TRBJ2-7, with 11 bases fitting TRBD1. The CDR3 has 18 residues. The germline CDR1 and CDR2 sequences are LGHNA and YNFKEQ. V trimming: 1 base; J trimming: 5 bases; junction bases outside the gene matches: 13. As DNA, the CDR3 is TGTGCCAGCAGCCAAGGGCTGGGTCCAGGGACAGGGGGACACGAGCAGTACTTC. Its protein product is CASSQGLGPGTGGHEQYF.

The chain has TRBV9 and TRBJ2-1; weak D call: TRBD2 (5 bases). Germline-derived CDR1 and CDR2 are SGDLS and YYNGEE. This CDR3 is 15 amino acids long. V was trimmed by 4 bases and J by 2 bases, leaving 13 bases between them. The CDR3 loop reads CASSTTGFTYNEQFF. The CDR3 region has the DNA TGTGCCAGCAGCACGACGGGGTTTACCTACAATGAGCAGTTCTTC.

The rearrangement joins TRBV5-1 to TRBJ2-3, with 7 bases identical to TRBD2. The CDR3 is made up of 17 amino acids. V shed 3 bases, J shed 2 bases, and the junction held 12 bases outside the gene matches. In germline, CDR1 is SGHRS, CDR2 YFSETQ. The CDR3 spells CASSSVQTSRNTDTQYF. The CDR3 DNA sequence: TGCGCCAGCAGCTCGGTTCAGACTAGCAGGAACACAGATACGCAGTATTTT. Supplemented by reference TRBV5-1 and TRBJ2-3, the full variable domain reads KAGVTQTPRYLIKTRGQQVTLSCSPISGHRSVSWYQQTPGQGLQFLFEYFSETQRNKGNFPGRFSGRQFSNSRSEMNVSTLELGDSALYLCASSSVQTSRNTDTQYFGPGTRLTVL.

The J gene is TRBJ2-3, the V gene TRBV7-7, with D hard to call. Trimming took 5 bases from V and 4 from J, leaving 10 bases between them. This CDR3 spans 13 amino acids. Looked up from germline, CDR1 is SSHAT and CDR2 is FNYEAQ (reference sequence). CDR3 residues: CASSPRTADTQYF. For the CDR3, the DNA is TGTGCCAGCAGCCCCCGAACGGCAGATACGCAGTATTTT.

The chain uses TRBV9 and TRBJ1-1; 7 positions match TRBD1. Germline values: CDR1 SGDLS, CDR2 YYNGEE. Germline trimming cut 4 bases from V and 0 bases from J; bases unmatched to any gene: 3. This CDR3 is 14 amino acids long. The CDR3: CASSRDRLNTEAFF. DNA of the CDR3: TGTGCCAGCAGCCGGGACAGATTGAACACTGAAGCTTTCTTT.

In its sample, this clone was seen once. The rearrangement links TRBV5-4 to TRBJ2-7, with 16 bases fitting TRBD2. V lost 4 bases and J lost 5; bases outside the gene matches: 9. The CDR3 length is 17 residues. Germline values: CDR1 SGHNT, CDR2 YYREEE (reference sequence). The CDR3 DNA follows: TGTGCCAGCAGCCCCGGGACTAGCGGGAGGGCTTCTCACGAGCAGTACTTC. Translation: CASSPGTSGRASHEQYF.

The chain combines TRBV5-4 with TRBJ2-5; TRBD2 matches at 11 bases. V was pared by 0 bases and J by 2 bases, with 6 bases of the junction left unmatched. The CDR3 sequence is 17 residues long. CDR1 is SGHNT, CDR2 YYREEE, per germline (reference sequence). CDR3 region: CASSLARLAGGQETQYF. CDR3 nucleotides: TGTGCCAGCAGCTTGGCCCGCCTAGCGGGAGGTCAAGAGACCCAGTACTTC.

The chain uses TRBV5-8 and TRBJ1-1; D perhaps matches TRBD1 (6 bases). The V end was cut by 1 base, the J end by 5 bases, with 9 bases between. The V gene's germline CDR1 is SGHTS and CDR2 YDEGEE. CDR3 size: 13 residues. CDR3 sequence: CASSLRGGTEAFF. Here the CDR3 DNA reads TGTGCCAGCAGCTTGAGGGGGGGAACTGAAGCTTTCTTT.

This clone has more than one count but fewer than ten. V gene TRBV29-1 combines with J gene TRBJ2-7; D is unresolved. This CDR3 region has 12 residues. The V and J ends lost 1 base and 4 bases respectively, with 8 bases between them. CDR1 and CDR2 (germline): SQVTM, ANQGSEA. The CDR3 region has the DNA TGCAGCGTTGAAGGGCGGTTGTACGAGCAGTACTTC. It codes for CSVEGRLYEQYF.

This clone showed up just once. The chain has TRBV5-4 and TRBJ2-4; the D gene is possibly TRBD2 (6 bases). V dropped 3 bases and J dropped 0 bases, with 7 bases sitting between them. There are 14 residues in the CDR3. Germline CDR1 is SGHNT and CDR2 is YYREEE (reference sequence). The CDR3 nucleotides read TGTGCCAGCAGCTCAGCGGGAGCCAAAAACATTCAGTACTTC. Its translation: CASSSAGAKNIQYF.

The chain employs TRBV9 and TRBJ2-1; maybe TRBD1 (6 bases). The germline gives CDR1 SGDLS, CDR2 YYNGEE. The CDR3 is 12 residues long. Trimming took 2 bases from V and 8 from J, leaving 8 bases between them. The CDR3: CASSVRGDEQFF. CDR3 nucleotides: TGTGCCAGCAGCGTCAGGGGTGATGAGCAGTTCTTC.

V gene TRBV4-1 combines with J gene TRBJ1-1; a possible D gene is TRBD1 (5 bases). The CDR3 length is 15 residues. Trimming took off 0 bases at V and 5 bases at J, with 13 bases between the two ends. Germline assignment: CDR1 MGHRA and CDR2 YSYEKL. The CDR3 is CASSQEVGEGTEAFF. The CDR3 DNA follows: TGCGCCAGCAGCCAAGAGGTGGGGGAGGGTACTGAAGCTTTCTTT.